This TCR beta chain was sequenced for a study of vaccination effects on CD4 cells after COVID-19. Study-wide results and caveats: Convalescent patients were scarce, and early post-infection timepoints were absent.

Method: immunoSEQ multiplex PCR; TCRdb's copy keeps in-frame clones and lacks some. Here the sample spans roughly 20,000 clones, around 70% being singletons. Antigen-specific CD4+ T cell clonotypes were called by their expansion after viral peptide-pool culture in ViraFEST. Having been cultured for approximately ten days, the cells underwent CD4+ T cell isolation. A note on this clone: Its antigen is undetermined.

The CDR3 contains 17 residues. The germline V gene encodes CDR1 KGHDR and CDR2 SFDVKD. The V segment lost 4 bases and the J segment 2 bases; nucleotides outside the gene matches: 10. This receptor was obtained from a human donor who received a COVID-19 vaccine. J is TRBJ1-5 and V is TRBV24-1; 7 positions agree with TRBD1. The source material was CD4+ T cells from PBMCs cultured with HCoV-229E spike peptides, sampled before COVID-19 vaccination. CDR3 sequence (DNA): TGTGCCACCAGTGACAACAGGGGAGTTGGAGGCAATCAGCCCCAGCATTTT. The encoded protein is CATSDNRGVGGNQPQHF.